A single sample is the source of the 4 T cell receptor beta chains below, sequenced in a study of metastatic and nonmetastatic thyroid tumors. None of the patients had undergone any treatment ahead of thyroid surgery. TCRdb re-clonotyped the PCR reads through MiXCR. Of around 45,000 clones listed, about 3.3% were seen once; the top ten hold 10%. Sequencing was carried out using blood. Receptor source: a female donor with papillary thyroid cancer or a benign thyroid nodule (not recorded which). Some clones in this sample may be carry-over from other donors' samples.

This clone was seen ten or more times. A much larger clone sits a single nucleotide away, making a read error possible. This chain connects TRBV12-3 or TRBV12-4 to TRBJ2-7, with D unclear. The CDR3 has 12 residues. CDR3 sequence (DNA): TGTACCAGCAGTTTTAGGTATTACGAGCAGTACTTC. It codes for CTSSFRYYEQYF.

This clone was recorded many times. The V and J genes are TRBV12-3 or TRBV12-4 and TRBJ2-2, with 12 bases identical to TRBD2. J lost 6 bases, V lost 6 bases, and 5 bases had no gene match. This CDR3 contains 15 residues. This CDR3 is CASSKGLAGSGELFF. The CDR3 DNA reads TGTGCCAGCAGCAAGGGACTAGCGGGCTCCGGGGAGCTGTTTTTT.

This clone has ten or more counts. This CDR3 is also generated by other DNA sequences in the sample. CDR3 loop: CSLRQGGNEQFF. CDR3 in DNA: TGCAGCCTGAGACAGGGGGGGAATGAGCAGTTCTTC. The gene calls are TRBV29-1 and TRBJ2-1; 9 bases align to TRBD1. J lost 7 bases, V lost 8 bases, and 6 bases had no gene match. This CDR3 is 12 amino acids long. From germline, CDR1 is SQVTM and CDR2 ANQGSEA.

This clone showed up many times. The gene calls are TRBV5-5 and TRBJ2-1; TRBD2 is a possible D gene (6 bases). Germline CDR1 SGHKS, CDR2 YYEKEE (reference sequence). Trimming removed 4 bases from V and 1 base from J, with 15 bases in between. The CDR3 has 16 residues. CDR3 protein: CASSGGSSDSYNEQFF. Written as DNA, the CDR3 is TGTGCCAGCAGCGGGGGGTCTAGTGATTCCTACAATGAGCAGTTCTTC.